The 27 T cell receptor beta chains presented below share a single source sample, sequenced in a study of T-cell reconstitution after alpha-beta-depleted transplantation in children. Construction of the TCRbeta library involved unique molecular identifiers. TCRdb re-analysed the PCR reads in MiXCR, keeping a single row per CDR3 protein. The table has 210,000 or so distinct CDR3 sequences, approximately 9.5% seen once. The specimen was PBMCs from the stem cell graft donor, collected from the stem cell graft. These receptors came from a human donor who donated a stem cell graft to a child with acute lymphoblastic leukemia.

A few counts support this clonotype. This chain connects TRBV12-3 or TRBV12-4 to TRBJ2-5, with 12 bases matching TRBD1. This CDR3 has 17 residues. V was clipped by 6 bases and J by 4 bases; unmatched bases: 12. The CDR3 bases are TGTGCCAGCAGATATAATACCGGGACAGGGGGCGTAGAGACCCAGTACTTC. Translation gives CASRYNTGTGGVETQYF.

This clonotype has only a few counts. The chain is built from TRBV7-2 and TRBJ2-3; 11 bases agree with TRBD1. The CDR3 is made up of 16 amino acids. The J segment lost 4 bases and the V segment lost 6 bases, leaving 9 bases of the junction unmatched. Germline values: CDR1 SGHTA, CDR2 FQGNSA. For the CDR3, the DNA is TGTGCCAGCAGTTTCCTCGGACAGGGGGCAGCAGATACGCAGTATTTT. This gives the protein CASSFLGQGAADTQYF.

The rearrangement links TRBV18 to TRBJ1-1; 8 nucleotides match TRBD1. The CDR3 runs 15 residues. Losses at the gene ends were 6 bases for V and 3 bases for J; bases not matched to a gene: 9. In germline, CDR1 is KGHSH, CDR2 LQKENI. The DNA of the CDR3 is TGTGCCAGCTCCCCCCTGACAGGGGCTTACACTGAAGCTTTCTTT. Its translation: CASSPLTGAYTEAFF.

For this clonotype: The CDR3 does not close with the conserved phenylalanine or tryptophan, likely indicating a read error. V gene TRBV6-5 combines with J gene TRBJ1-1, with no clear D. Trimming left V 2 bases short and J 5 bases short, with 18 bases between. The CDR3 totals 16 residues. The germline V gene has CDR1 MNHEY and CDR2 SVGAGI. The DNA of the CDR3 is TGTGCCAGCAGTTACCGATACCGGCCGGCCGAAACTGAAGCTTTCTCT. It translates to CASSYRYRPAETEAFS.

The sample holds many counts of this clonotype. The rearrangement uses TRBV6-1 and TRBJ2-7, with 7 bases aligning to TRBD2. Germline V gene lookup returns CDR1 MNHNS and CDR2 SASEGT. There are 14 residues in the CDR3. V dropped 7 bases and J dropped 0; count of bases not matched to a gene: 6. CDR3 residues: CASTQAGSSYEQYF. The DNA for the CDR3 is TGTGCCAGCACCCAAGCGGGGAGCTCCTACGAGCAGTACTTC.

This clonotype was recorded a few times. The chain links TRBV25-1 to TRBJ2-1, with 9 bases that match TRBD2. With V trimmed by 5 bases and J by 4 bases, 6 bases remained unmatched. Per germline, CDR1 MGHDK and CDR2 SYGVNS. The CDR3 loop spans 15 amino acids. DNA for the CDR3: TGTGCCAGCAGTATAGGCGGGGGGGCTTACAATGAGCAGTTCTTC. Amino acids: CASSIGGGAYNEQFF. Full variable domain (outside the CDR3, taken from reference TRBV25-1 and TRBJ2-1): EADIYQTPRYLVIGTGKKITLECSQTMGHDKMYWYQQDPGMELHLIHYSYGVNSTEKGDLSSESTVSRIRTEHFPLTLESARPSHTSQYLCASSIGGGAYNEQFFGPGTRLTVL.

J is TRBJ1-2 and V is TRBV12-3 or TRBV12-4; tentatively, D is TRBD1 (6 bases). With 4 bases removed from V and 4 bases from J, the gap between germline ends came to 10 bases. The CDR3 runs to 13 residues. The CDR3 reads CASSYRVGYGYTF. Written as DNA, the CDR3 is TGTGCCAGCAGTTACAGGGTGGGCTATGGCTACACCTTC.

The rearrangement links TRBV18 to TRBJ2-7; the match to TRBD1 covers 7 bases. This CDR3 has 14 amino acids. V trimming: 3 bases; J trimming: 5 bases; junction bases outside the gene matches: 7. Looked up from germline, CDR1 is KGHSH and CDR2 is LQKENI. The CDR3 spells CASSPRTGADEQYF. The CDR3 DNA is TGTGCCAGCTCACCGCGAACAGGGGCGGACGAGCAGTACTTC.

This clonotype was counted ten times or more. The chain recombines TRBV29-1 with TRBJ2-4; D is uncertain. V lost 7 bases and J 4 bases, leaving 14 bases between the germline ends. Per the germline V gene, CDR1 is SQVTM and CDR2 is ANQGSEA. This CDR3 comprises 13 residues. In nucleotides, the CDR3 is TGCAGCGCAGCCAGCCAGGCGAAAAACATTCAGTACTTC. This encodes CSAASQAKNIQYF.

The J gene is TRBJ1-2, the V gene TRBV6-1; 11 bases fit TRBD1. Trimming cost V 6 bases and J 7 bases; bases outside gene matches: 10. The CDR3 runs 15 residues. Germline CDR1 reads MNHNS; CDR2 reads SASEGT. The CDR3 spells CASRSPDRGRGGYTF. In DNA, the CDR3 is TGTGCCAGCAGATCTCCGGACAGGGGGCGGGGTGGCTACACCTTC.

This clonotype was counted a few times. This chain uses TRBV5-1 with TRBJ1-3, with D possibly being TRBD1 (5 bases). From germline, CDR1 is SGHRS and CDR2 YFSETQ. V lost 2 bases, J lost 0 bases, and 6 bases lay in between. The CDR3 sequence is 14 residues long. The CDR3 DNA reads as TGCGCCAGCAGCTTAGGGACCTCTGGAAACACCATATATTTT. It translates to CASSLGTSGNTIYF.

This clonotype was counted only a few times. The chain joins TRBV2 to TRBJ2-2; TRBD1 matches at 7 bases. Germline CDR1 SNHLY, CDR2 FYNNEI. This CDR3 has 14 residues. J gave up 5 bases and V 6 bases, and 6 bases lay outside the gene matches. CDR3 DNA: TGTGCCAGCAGACCCGGGACAGCAACCGGGGAGCTGTTTTTT. Its translation: CASRPGTATGELFF.

This clonotype was counted only a few times. The chain carries TRBV5-1 and TRBJ2-5; the D is unclear. The V end lost 1 base, the J end lost 2 bases, and 15 bases lay between the germline ends. There are 16 residues in the CDR3. CDR1 is SGHRS and CDR2 is YFSETQ in the germline V gene. CDR3 coding DNA: TGCGCCAGCAGCTTGCTCAGCGAGCTAACACAAGAGACCCAGTACTTC. Translating it yields CASSLLSELTQETQYF.

In this sample, this clonotype turned up many times. This rearrangement joins TRBV19 to TRBJ2-3; no clear D gene. Trimming stripped 3 bases from V and 2 bases from J, with 12 bases between. Germline lookup yields CDR1 LNHDA and CDR2 SQIVND (reference sequence). The CDR3 is 15 amino acids. The CDR3 loop reads CASSIRPRYTDTQYF. CDR3 bases: TGTGCCAGTAGTATTCGCCCCAGATACACAGATACGCAGTATTTT.

This clonotype was picked up many times. A junction end diverges from the germline sequence, so it may reflect a read error. V is TRBV12-3 or TRBV12-4 and J is TRBJ2-5; the match to TRBD2 covers 9 bases. The CDR3 consists of 13 residues. DNA for the CDR3: TGTGCCAGCAGTCTAGCGGGGACAGAGACCCAGTACTTC. As protein: CASSLAGTETQYF.

A few counts support this clonotype. The rearrangement uses TRBV6-2 or TRBV6-3 and TRBJ1-5; D gene uncertain. The CDR3 length is 15 residues. CDR1 and CDR2 from the germline V gene are MNHEY and SVGEGT. V was clipped by 2 bases and J by 7 bases, with 15 bases between them. The CDR3 nucleotides are TGTGCCAGCAGTTACGGCAGAGATCTCCCCCAGCCCCAGCATTTT. It codes for CASSYGRDLPQPQHF.

The gene calls are TRBV3-1 and TRBJ2-7, with 8 bases fitting TRBD2. In germline, CDR1 is LGHDT, CDR2 YNNKEL (reference sequence). The CDR3 spans 17 residues. The V gene end was trimmed by 0 bases and the J gene end by 3 bases; junction bases not matched to a gene: 10. In DNA, the CDR3 is TGTGCCAGCAGCCAAGATCCGAGGCGGGGGGCGGGCTACGAGCAGTACTTC. It encodes CASSQDPRRGAGYEQYF.

The V and J genes are TRBV6-1 and TRBJ2-1; TRBD2 is a possible D gene (5 bases). Germline V gene lookup returns CDR1 MNHNS and CDR2 SASEGT. This CDR3 has 15 residues. V was trimmed by 6 bases and J by 9 bases, leaving 21 bases between them. CDR3: CASRIPSGYGGEQFF. The CDR3 nucleotides are TGTGCCAGCAGGATCCCGTCCGGGTATGGAGGTGAGCAGTTCTTC.

The chain carries TRBV13 and TRBJ2-3; D might be TRBD2 (7 bases). The V gene's germline CDR1 is PRHDT and CDR2 FYEKMQ (reference sequence). The CDR3 contains 17 residues. V lost 4 bases and J 2 bases, leaving 19 bases between the germline ends. The CDR3 DNA reads TGTGCCAGCAGCTATCGGTCGTGGGGGGGCCCCACAGATACGCAGTATTTT. Protein product: CASSYRSWGGPTDTQYF.

This clonotype has ten or more counts. V is TRBV7-2 and J is TRBJ1-5, with D hard to call. Trimming removed 5 bases at V and 3 bases at J, with 8 bases between. Germline CDR1 and CDR2: SGHTA and FQGNSA. This CDR3 contains 13 residues. CDR3 bases: TGTGCCAGCAGCGAATCTTCCAATCAGCCCCAGCATTTT. Translating gives CASSESSNQPQHF.

There are many counts of this clonotype. CDR3: CASSQDTASDSYTEAFF. In nucleotides, the CDR3 is TGTGCCAGCAGCCAAGATACCGCGTCGGACAGCTACACTGAAGCTTTCTTT. V is TRBV4-2 and J is TRBJ1-1; possible D gene TRBD1, 6 bases. Trimming took 0 bases from V and 3 from J, leaving 17 bases between them. The CDR3 is 17 residues long. Germline CDR1 and CDR2: LGHNA and YNFKEQ.

For this clonotype: Just one base apart from a much larger clone, this may be a read error. V usage is TRBV5-5 and J usage is TRBJ1-2; possibly TRBD1 for D (6 bases). The length of the CDR3 is 15 residues. The germline V gene encodes CDR1 SGHKS and CDR2 YYEKEE (reference sequence). CDR3 region: CASSLESAGAYDYTF. In DNA form, the CDR3 reads TGTGCCAGCAGCTTGGAGTCCGCGGGGGCATATGACTACACCTTC.

This clonotype appeared many times. CDR3 residues: CASRGPGPITGELFF. The CDR3 DNA sequence: TGTGCCAGCAGGGGCCCGGGACCTATCACCGGGGAGCTGTTTTTT. This chain links TRBV6-5 with TRBJ2-2, with D tentatively TRBD1 or TRBD2 (5 bases each). The CDR3 is 15 amino acids. V lost 6 bases to trimming and J lost 4 bases, with 15 bases between them. Germline CDR1 is MNHEY and CDR2 is SVGAGI.

This clonotype was detected a few times. The chain links TRBV6-1 to TRBJ2-6; D call uncertain. There are 17 residues in the CDR3. CDR1 MNHNS and CDR2 SASEGT come from the germline V gene. Trimming took off 7 bases at V and 0 bases at J, with 16 bases between the two ends. The CDR3 loop is CASKSRRPYSGANVLTF. CDR3 coding DNA: TGTGCCAGCAAGAGTCGCAGGCCTTACTCTGGGGCCAACGTCCTGACTTTC.

The chain couples TRBV7-9 to TRBJ1-2; TRBD1 matches at 7 bases. V gave up 4 bases and J gave up 6 bases; unmatched junction bases: 11. The germline V gene has CDR1 SEHNR and CDR2 FQNEAQ (reference sequence). The CDR3 length is 15 residues. The CDR3 DNA reads TGTGCCAGCAGCTCCAGCAGGGGGTATATTGATGGCTACACCTTC. Translated: CASSSSRGYIDGYTF.

This clonotype was found many times. The junction and the germline gene differ at one end; a read error may be behind it. The V gene is TRBV7-2, the J gene TRBJ1-5, with 7 bases that match TRBD1. The length of the CDR3 is 15 residues. CDR1 and CDR2 from the germline V gene are SGHTA and FQGNSA. The CDR3 spells CASSRIGDSSQPQHF. In nucleotides, the CDR3 is TGTGCCAGCAGCCGAATCGGGGACAGCAGTCAGCCCCAGCATTTT.

In this sample, this clonotype turned up a few times. CDR3: CASSLSWRNGEAFF. In DNA, the CDR3 is TGTGCCAGCAGCTTAAGTTGGAGAAACGGTGAAGCTTTCTTT. This chain joins TRBV7-2 and TRBJ1-1; D unresolved. This CDR3 region has 14 residues. The V gene's germline CDR1 is SGHTA and CDR2 FQGNSA. Trimming took 2 bases from V and 7 from J, leaving 14 bases between them.